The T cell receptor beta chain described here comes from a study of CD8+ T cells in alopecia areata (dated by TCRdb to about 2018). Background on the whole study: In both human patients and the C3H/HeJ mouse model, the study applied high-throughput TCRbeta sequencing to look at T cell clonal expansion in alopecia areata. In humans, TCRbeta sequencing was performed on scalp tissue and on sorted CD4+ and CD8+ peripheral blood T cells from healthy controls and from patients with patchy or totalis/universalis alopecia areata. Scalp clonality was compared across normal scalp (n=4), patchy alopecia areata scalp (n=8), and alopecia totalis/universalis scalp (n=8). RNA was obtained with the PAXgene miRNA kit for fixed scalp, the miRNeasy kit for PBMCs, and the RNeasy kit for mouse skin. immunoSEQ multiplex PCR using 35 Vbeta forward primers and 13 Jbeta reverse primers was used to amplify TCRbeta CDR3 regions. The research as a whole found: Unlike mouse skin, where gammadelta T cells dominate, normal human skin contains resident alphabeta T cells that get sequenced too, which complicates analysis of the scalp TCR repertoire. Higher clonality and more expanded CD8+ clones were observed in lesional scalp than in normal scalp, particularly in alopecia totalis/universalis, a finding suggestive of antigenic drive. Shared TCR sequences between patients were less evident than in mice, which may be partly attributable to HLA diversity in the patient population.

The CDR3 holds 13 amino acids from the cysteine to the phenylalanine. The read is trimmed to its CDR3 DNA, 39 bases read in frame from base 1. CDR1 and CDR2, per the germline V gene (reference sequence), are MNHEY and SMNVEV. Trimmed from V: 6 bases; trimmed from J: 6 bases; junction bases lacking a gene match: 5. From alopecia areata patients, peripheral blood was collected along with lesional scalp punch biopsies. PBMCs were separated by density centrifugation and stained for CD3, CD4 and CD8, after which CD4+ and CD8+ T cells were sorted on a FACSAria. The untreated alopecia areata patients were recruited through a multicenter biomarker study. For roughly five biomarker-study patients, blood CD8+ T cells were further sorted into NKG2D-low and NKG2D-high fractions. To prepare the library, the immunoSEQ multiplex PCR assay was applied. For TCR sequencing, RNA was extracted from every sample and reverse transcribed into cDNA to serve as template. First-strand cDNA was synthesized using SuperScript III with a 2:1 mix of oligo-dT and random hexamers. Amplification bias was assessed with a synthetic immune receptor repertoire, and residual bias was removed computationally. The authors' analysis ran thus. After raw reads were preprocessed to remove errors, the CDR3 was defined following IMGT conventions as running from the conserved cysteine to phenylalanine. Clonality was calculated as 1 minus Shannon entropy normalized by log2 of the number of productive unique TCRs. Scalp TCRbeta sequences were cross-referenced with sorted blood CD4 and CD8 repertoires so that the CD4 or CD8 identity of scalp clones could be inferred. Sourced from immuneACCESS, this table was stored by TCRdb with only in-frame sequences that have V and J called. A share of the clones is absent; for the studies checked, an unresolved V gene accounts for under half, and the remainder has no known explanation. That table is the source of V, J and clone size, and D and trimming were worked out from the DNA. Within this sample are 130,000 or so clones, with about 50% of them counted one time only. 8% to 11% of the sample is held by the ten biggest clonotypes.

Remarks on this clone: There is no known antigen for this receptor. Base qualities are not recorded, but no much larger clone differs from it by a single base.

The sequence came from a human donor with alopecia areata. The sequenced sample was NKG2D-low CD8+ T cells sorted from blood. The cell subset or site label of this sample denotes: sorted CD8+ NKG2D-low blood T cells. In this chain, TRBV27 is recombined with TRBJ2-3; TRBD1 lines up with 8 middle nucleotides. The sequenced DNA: TGTGCCAGCAGCCGCAGACAGGGGGATACGCAGTATTTT. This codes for CASSRRQGDTQYF.